A selection of T cell receptor beta chains follows, all from one sample in a study of PD-1 blockade in mismatch repair-deficient tumors. Some clones are missing from TCRdb's copy, which holds only in-frame ones; the method was immunoSEQ multiplex PCR. The data hold 80,000 to 100,000 clones, with around 85% observed a single time. Source: peripheral blood, taken 12 weeks after starting pembrolizumab. The source is an adult with mismatch repair-deficient cancer. The CDR3 runs from the conserved cysteine through the conserved F or W. The D gene is left open where the match is weak. Size is stated for part of the rows, as once, few or many counts, or as a class when the clone is expanded.

CDR3 DNA	CDR3 protein	J gene	V gene	clone size	D gene
TGTGCCAGCAGTCCAGGGAGTAGGTCTGGAAACACCATATATTTT	CASSPGSRSGNTIYF	TRBJ1-3	TRBV6-5	NA	NA
TGTGCCAGCAGCCGGGGTTCGGGGCAGACCCAGTACTTC	CASSRGSGQTQYF	TRBJ2-5	TRBV11-2	NA	NA
TGTGCCAGCAGTGAAGGCCTAGCGGGACTTCAGTACTTC	CASSEGLAGLQYF	TRBJ2-4	TRBV27	NA	TRBD2
TGTGCCAGCAGTCTCACATCCATCACAGATACGCAGTATTTT	CASSLTSITDTQYF	TRBJ2-3	TRBV27	NA	NA
TGTGCCAGCAGCTTGGTAGCCCAGGTTGAGCAGTACTTC	CASSLVAQVEQYF	TRBJ2-7	TRBV5-4	NA	NA
TGCAGTGCTAGCATAAAAGAGACCCAGTACTTC	CSASIKETQYF	TRBJ2-5	TRBV20-1	NA	NA
TGTGCCAGTAAATGGGCGTTGGGACACGACACTGAAGCTTTCTTT	CASKWALGHDTEAFF	TRBJ1-1	TRBV19	NA	NA
TGTGCCAGCAGTGAAGGTGGTCAGCCAAATCAGCCCCAGCATTTT	CASSEGGQPNQPQHF	TRBJ1-5	TRBV2	few	NA
TGCGCCAGCAGCTTGAATCCCCTAGCGGCAAGCTCCTACAATGAGCAGTTCTTC	CASSLNPLAASSYNEQFF	TRBJ2-1	TRBV5-1	NA	TRBD2
TGTGCCTATCGACAGGGGGCAGATACGCAGTATTTT	CAYRQGADTQYF	TRBJ2-3	TRBV30	once	TRBD1
TGTGCCTGGAGTGTAAGAAGAACCGGGGGACAGGGATCACGCGAGCAGTACTTC	CAWSVRRTGGQGSREQYF	TRBJ2-7	TRBV30	once	TRBD1
TGTGCCAGCAGTGCGCAGACACAAACCTATGGCTACACCTTC	CASSAQTQTYGYTF	TRBJ1-2	TRBV6-1	NA	NA
TGTGCCAGCGCAGATCCGAACCGCTACGAGCAGTACTTC	CASADPNRYEQYF	TRBJ2-7	TRBV19	NA	NA
TGTGCCAGCAACTATCCCTACAATGAGCAGTTCTTC	CASNYPYNEQFF	TRBJ2-1	TRBV27	NA	NA
TGTGCCAGCAGTGACGGCAGGGGTACCAATTATAGCAATCAGCCCCAGCATTTT	CASSDGRGTNYSNQPQHF	TRBJ1-5	TRBV6-1	NA	NA
TGTGCCAGCAGCCGGGACAGCTCCTACGAGCAGTACTTC	CASSRDSSYEQYF	TRBJ2-7	TRBV7-9	NA	TRBD1
TGTGCCAGCAGCTCCGGACAGGGCCTGCCAACTGAAGCTTTCTTT	CASSSGQGLPTEAFF	TRBJ1-1	TRBV5-4	once	TRBD1
TGTGCCAGCAGTTGGGACGGATCTAGCAATCAGCCCCAGCATTTT	CASSWDGSSNQPQHF	TRBJ1-5	TRBV6-1	NA	NA
TGTGCCAGCAGTGGCGGGGAGTCGAGCGGCTACACCTTC	CASSGGESSGYTF	TRBJ1-2	TRBV2	few	NA
TGTGCCAGTAGCCGGGACAGTGATATTAGCAATCAGCCCCAGCATTTT	CASSRDSDISNQPQHF	TRBJ1-5	TRBV19	NA	TRBD1
TGTGCCAGCAGCTCATGGCCCACAGATACGCAGTATTTT	CASSSWPTDTQYF	TRBJ2-3	TRBV7-2	NA	NA
TGTGCCAGCAGCAAAGCAGAGGGCAGGCGCATGAACACTGAAGCTTTCTTT	CASSKAEGRRMNTEAFF	TRBJ1-1	TRBV21-1	NA	NA
TGTGCCAGCAGTGGTTCGGGACGGACGCGAGAGACCCAGTACTTC	CASSGSGRTRETQYF	TRBJ2-5	TRBV28	NA	NA
TGTGCCAGCTCAGCCGGGACCCCAGGCACCGGGGAGCTGTTTTTT	CASSAGTPGTGELFF	TRBJ2-2	TRBV18	NA	NA
TGTGCCAGCAGCCAAGATAGGGCACCTCGGGAGCAGTACTTC	CASSQDRAPREQYF	TRBJ2-7	TRBV14	NA	NA
TGTGCCAGCAGCCTAAGACAGGGAGGTTCCTACGAGCAGTACTTC	CASSLRQGGSYEQYF	TRBJ2-7	TRBV14	NA	NA
TGTGCCAGCAGCTTGAAAGGAGGGCACAATCAGCCCCAGCATTTT	CASSLKGGHNQPQHF	TRBJ1-5	TRBV7-9	NA	NA
TGTGCCAGCAGCGTGCGTCAGGTGAACACCGGGGAGCTGTTTTTT	CASSVRQVNTGELFF	TRBJ2-2	TRBV9	NA	NA
TGCGCCAGCAGCCAAGGCCGAGGACTAGCGGGGCCCTACGAGCAGTACTTC	CASSQGRGLAGPYEQYF	TRBJ2-7	TRBV4-1	NA	TRBD2
TGCGCCAGCAGCTGGTTAGAGCGGGAGGGAAGAGAGACCCAGTACTTC	CASSWLEREGRETQYF	TRBJ2-5	TRBV5-1	NA	TRBD2
TGTGCCAGCAGCGTAGGAGCGGGGAACACTGAAGCTTTCTTT	CASSVGAGNTEAFF	TRBJ1-1	TRBV9	once	NA
TGTGCCAGCAGTTTATCTGCCAGGGTCTCCTACAATGAGCAGTTCTTC	CASSLSARVSYNEQFF	TRBJ2-1	TRBV27	NA	NA
TGTGCCAGCAGCCCCGGTGGGCGGGGTAACACCGGGGAGCTGTTTTTT	CASSPGGRGNTGELFF	TRBJ2-2	TRBV7-2	NA	NA
TGTGCCTGGAGTGGAACAGGTCAAGAGACCCAGTACTTC	CAWSGTGQETQYF	TRBJ2-5	TRBV30	NA	NA
TGTGCCAGCAGCTTAATGTGGAGAGCGGGAGGCGAGCAGTACTTC	CASSLMWRAGGEQYF	TRBJ2-7	TRBV7-9	NA	TRBD2
TGTGCCATCAGTGAAAGCCCAGAGGGACAGGGGGCCGGTGGCTACACCTTC	CAISESPEGQGAGGYTF	TRBJ1-2	TRBV10-3	NA	TRBD1
TGTGCCAGCAGCTGGACCCCAAGGGACTATGGCTACACCTTC	CASSWTPRDYGYTF	TRBJ1-2	TRBV27	NA	NA
TGTGCCAGCAGCTTAGGCTGGGGCACTGAAGCTTTCTTT	CASSLGWGTEAFF	TRBJ1-1	TRBV11-2	once	NA
TGTGCCAGCAGTGCCGAATCAGGGAACACTGAAGCTTTCTTT	CASSAESGNTEAFF	TRBJ1-1	TRBV2	NA	NA
TGTGCCAGCAGCTTCGACAGGGTTAACACTGAAGCTTTCTTT	CASSFDRVNTEAFF	TRBJ1-1	TRBV7-8	NA	TRBD1
TGTGCCAGCAGTGAAGCGCTAGGGCAGGTCGGTAACACCTTC	CASSEALGQVGNTF	TRBJ1-2	TRBV2	few	NA
TGTGCCTGGAGTGTACAGGGAGCTGAAAAACTGTTTTTT	CAWSVQGAEKLFF	TRBJ1-4	TRBV30	NA	NA
TGTGCCAGCAGCCCCTTAACACTATCCAACACCGGGGAGCTGTTTTTT	CASSPLTLSNTGELFF	TRBJ2-2	TRBV7-9	NA	NA
TGTGCCAGCAGTTATACACAGAACACTGAAGCTTTCTTT	CASSYTQNTEAFF	TRBJ1-1	TRBV6-5	once	NA
TGCGCCAGCAGCTCAGGACAGGCCAGGCGCCTCATGAACACTGAAGCTTTCTTT	CASSSGQARRLMNTEAFF	TRBJ1-1	TRBV5-1	once	TRBD1
TGTGCCAGCAGTATGAAAGGGCCCACCTACGAGCAGTACTTC	CASSMKGPTYEQYF	TRBJ2-7	TRBV2	NA	NA
TGTGCCAGCAGCTTAGATAGTAAAGAGACCCAGTACTTC	CASSLDSKETQYF	TRBJ2-5	TRBV11-3	NA	NA